Only a few counts were recorded for the clone carrying this TCR beta chain. The length of the CDR3 is 15 residues. V shed 8 bases, J shed 8 bases, and the junction held 13 bases outside the gene matches. Per germline, CDR1 SGHAT and CDR2 FQNNGV. TCRdb re-derived calls from the 5' RACE reads in MiXCR, one entry per CDR3 protein. The sample shows 150,000 to 200,000 distinct CDR3 sequences, 11% of them seen only once. The data originate from a study of CD8 T cells in ankylosing spondylitis. The sequenced sample was blood, either unsorted or a sorted T cell fraction (not recorded which). The receptor was isolated from a male donor with ankylosing spondylitis or in good health (not recorded which). The J gene is TRBJ2-1, the V gene TRBV11-2, with TRBD2 identical over 9 bases. The CDR3 region has the DNA TGTGCCAGCGGCAAACCGACTAGCGGTCTCGATGAGCAGTTCTTC. It codes for CASGKPTSGLDEQFF.